This is a list of T cell receptor beta chains from one sample in a study of long-term antiretroviral therapy in people with HIV. Measured with immunoSEQ multiplex PCR; TCRdb has only the in-frame clones, and not every one. The table shows some 21,000 clones, with around nine tenths occurring only once. The starting material was unsorted PBMCs, obtained 2.3 years after starting antiretroviral therapy. All receptors derive from a man in his sixties with HIV. Both conserved end residues are part of each CDR3. The order of the fields is V gene, J gene, D gene, clone size, CDR3 protein, CDR3 DNA. A D gene is named only where the DNA matches it firmly. A clone size is listed for some rows: how often the clone was seen (once, few, many), or a class if it is expanded.

>TRBV27|TRBJ1-6|TRBD1|.
CASSLLNRGDSPLHF
TGTGCCAGCAGTTTATTAAACAGGGGTGATTCACCCCTCCACTTT
>TRBV25-1|TRBJ2-5|TRBD1|.
CASSELGQGASETQYF
TGTGCCAGCAGTGAATTGGGACAGGGGGCATCGGAGACCCAGTACTTC
>TRBV5-1|TRBJ2-1|TRBD2|.
CASSLGLAGTYNEQFF
TGCGCCAGCAGCTTGGGACTAGCGGGAACCTACAATGAGCAGTTCTTC
>TRBV6-1|TRBJ2-7|TRBD2|.
CASSEGTSGLYEQYF
TGTGCCAGCAGTGAGGGGACTAGCGGGTTATACGAGCAGTACTTC
>TRBV25-1|TRBJ1-1|.|.
CASSWGDLTEAFF
TGTGCCAGCAGTTGGGGCGATTTAACCGAAGCTTTCTTT
>TRBV27|TRBJ2-1|TRBD2|.
CASSFLAGGLNEQFF
TGTGCCAGCAGTTTCCTAGCGGGAGGGCTCAATGAGCAGTTCTTC
>TRBV28|TRBJ2-5|TRBD2|.
CASSLRGGQETQYF
TGTGCCAGCAGTCTCCGGGGGGGGCAGGAGACCCAGTACTTC
>TRBV25-1|TRBJ2-7|TRBD1|.
CASSLTGGAYEQYF
TGTGCCAGCAGTTTAACAGGGGGAGCCTACGAGCAGTACTTC
>TRBV6-1|TRBJ1-5|.|.
CASSEVGISNQPQHF
TGTGCCAGCAGTGAAGTCGGAATTAGCAATCAGCCCCAGCATTTT
>TRBV27|TRBJ2-7|.|.
CASRLFSGTYEQYF
TGTGCCAGCCGACTATTTAGCGGCACCTACGAGCAGTACTTC
>TRBV7-9|TRBJ2-1|.|.
CAVPNLEARAMNEQFF
TGTGCCGTCCCGAACTTGGAGGCTAGGGCAATGAATGAGCAGTTCTTC
>TRBV10-3|TRBJ2-3|TRBD1|.
CAIRSGGRDAQSSGTDTQYF
TGTGCCATCAGGTCAGGGGGTAGGGACGCGCAGTCTTCGGGCACAGATACGCAGTATTTT
>TRBV11-1|TRBJ2-7|.|.
CASSRADYEQYF
TGTGCCAGCAGCAGAGCGGATTACGAGCAGTACTTC
>TRBV15|TRBJ2-7|TRBD1|.
CATARGQGFYEQYF
TGTGCCACCGCTCGCGGACAGGGGTTTTACGAGCAGTACTTC
>TRBV5-4|TRBJ2-1|.|once
CASSPMRANSYNEQFF
TGTGCCAGCAGCCCCATGCGGGCTAACTCCTACAATGAGCAGTTCTTC
>TRBV9|TRBJ2-2|.|.
CASSVGDHTGELFF
TGTGCCAGCAGCGTAGGGGATCACACCGGGGAGCTGTTTTTT
>TRBV30|TRBJ2-7|.|once
CAWSVLGEQYF
TGTGCCTGGAGTGTATTGGGCGAGCAGTACTTC
>TRBV5-1|TRBJ2-1|TRBD2|.
CASSTTGTSGYNEQFF
TGCGCCAGCAGCACAACCGGGACTAGCGGTTACAATGAGCAGTTCTTC
>TRBV14|TRBJ2-5|.|.
CASSQDEPGTQYF
TGTGCCAGCAGCCAAGATGAGCCCGGTACCCAGTACTTC
>TRBV5-1|TRBJ2-7|TRBD1|once
CASSLDRGPVEQYF
TGCGCCAGCAGCTTAGACAGGGGTCCGGTCGAGCAGTACTTC
>TRBV7-3|TRBJ2-3|TRBD1|.
CASSPGTGLSDTQYF
TGTGCCAGCAGCCCCGGGACAGGGCTTTCAGATACGCAGTATTTT
>TRBV7-9|TRBJ1-4|.|.
CASSFFDSGGNEKLFF
TGTGCCAGCAGCTTTTTTGATTCTGGGGGAAATGAAAAACTGTTTTTT
>TRBV4-1|TRBJ1-5|TRBD1|.
CASSYQLTGTEGNQPQHF
TGCGCCAGCAGCTACCAATTGACCGGGACAGAGGGCAATCAGCCCCAGCATTTT
>TRBV5-6|TRBJ2-3|TRBD2|once
CASSYRTSGSTDTQYF
TGTGCCAGCAGCTACAGGACTAGCGGGAGCACAGATACGCAGTATTTT
>TRBV9|TRBJ2-3|TRBD2|.
CASSVGSGRAWGTQYF
TGTGCCAGCAGCGTAGGTAGCGGGAGGGCCTGGGGTACGCAGTATTTT
>TRBV5-1|TRBJ1-1|TRBD1|.
CASSFLGQVTEAFF
TGCGCCAGCAGCTTTTTAGGACAGGTGACTGAAGCTTTCTTT
>TRBV7-8|TRBJ1-2|.|few
CASSPRGDYGYTF
TGTGCCAGCAGCCCCCGCGGGGACTATGGCTACACCTTC
>TRBV7-2|TRBJ2-5|.|.
CASSLGVPGGSGETQYF
TGTGCCAGCAGCTTAGGAGTACCAGGAGGTAGCGGTGAGACCCAGTACTTC
>TRBV7-6|TRBJ2-5|.|.
CASSSRRAGTYGETQYF
TGTGCCAGCAGCTCCCGAAGAGCCGGAACCTATGGGGAGACCCAGTACTTC
>TRBV9|TRBJ1-1|.|once
CASSVAGADTEAFF
TGTGCCAGCAGCGTAGCGGGGGCGGACACTGAAGCTTTCTTT
>TRBV18|TRBJ1-2|.|.
CASSPGVNYGYTF
TGTGCCAGCTCACCAGGGGTTAACTATGGCTACACCTTC
>TRBV9|TRBJ1-1|TRBD1|few
CASSLRDRANTEAFF
TGTGCCAGCAGCCTCCGGGACAGGGCGAACACTGAAGCTTTCTTT
>TRBV7-3|TRBJ2-2|TRBD1|.
CASSTGQGHTGELFF
TGTGCCAGCAGCACGGGACAGGGCCACACCGGGGAGCTGTTTTTT
>TRBV5-4|TRBJ2-7|TRBD1|.
CASNDRVGYEQYF
TGTGCCAGCAACGACAGGGTTGGATACGAGCAGTACTTC
>TRBV29-1|TRBJ1-4|.|.
CSVGEGVLSEKLFF
TGCAGCGTTGGCGAAGGTGTACTCAGTGAAAAACTGTTTTTT
>TRBV7-2|TRBJ2-1|TRBD2|.
CASSLNFGLAGDNEQFF
TGTGCCAGCAGCTTAAATTTTGGGCTAGCGGGGGACAATGAGCAGTTCTTC
>TRBV5-1|TRBJ2-1|.|.
CASSLGGSYNEQFF
TGCGCCAGCAGCTTGGGAGGCTCCTACAATGAGCAGTTCTTC
>TRBV9|TRBJ1-3|.|.
CASSVGQASGNTIYF
TGTGCCAGCAGCGTAGGTCAGGCGTCCGGAAACACCATATATTTT
>TRBV11-3|TRBJ2-7|TRBD2|.
CASSQGLAGIYEQYF
TGTGCCAGCAGCCAGGGACTAGCGGGCATCTACGAGCAGTACTTC
>TRBV11-2|TRBJ1-5|.|once
CASSFTARGGQPQHF
TGTGCCAGCAGCTTTACGGCCAGGGGTGGTCAGCCCCAGCATTTT
>TRBV5-1|TRBJ2-5|.|.
CASSFSSAKQETQYF
TGCGCCAGCAGCTTTAGCTCGGCAAAACAAGAGACCCAGTACTTC
>TRBV5-4|TRBJ1-6|TRBD1|.
CASSPGATGAPNSPLHF
TGTGCCAGCAGCCCGGGGGCTACAGGGGCCCCTAATTCACCCCTCCACTTT
>TRBV5-1|TRBJ2-7|TRBD1|.
CASSLGGYSYEQYF
TGCGCCAGCAGCTTAGGGGGCTACTCCTACGAGCAGTACTTC
>TRBV11-2|TRBJ2-3|.|.
CASRRGQITDTQYF
TGTGCCAGCAGGCGGGGGCAGATCACAGATACGCAGTATTTT
>TRBV2|TRBJ2-7|.|.
CASSEGYEQYF
TGTGCCAGCAGTGAAGGCTACGAGCAGTACTTC
>TRBV2|TRBJ1-3|.|.
CASRQDSGNTIYF
TGTGCCAGCAGGCAAGACTCTGGAAACACCATATATTTT
>TRBV7-9|TRBJ1-5|.|.
CASSLAWNQPQHF
TGTGCCAGCAGCTTAGCCTGGAATCAGCCCCAGCATTTT
>TRBV7-2|TRBJ2-5|.|.
CASSLALTAGGGTQETQYF
TGTGCCAGCAGCTTAGCGCTGACCGCAGGTGGGGGTACACAAGAGACCCAGTACTTC
>TRBV10-2|TRBJ2-1|TRBD2|once
CASSGTSGITMWGEQFF
TGCGCCAGCAGTGGTACTAGCGGGATAACGATGTGGGGTGAGCAGTTCTTC
>TRBV2|TRBJ1-2|TRBD1|.
CASIPWGTGGYGYTF
TGTGCCAGCATCCCCTGGGGGACAGGGGGATATGGCTACACCTTC
>TRBV19|TRBJ2-2|.|.
CASSIGLVNTGELFF
TGTGCCAGTAGTATAGGACTGGTGAACACCGGGGAGCTGTTTTTT
>TRBV5-1|TRBJ2-3|.|.
CASSVREGTDTQYF
TGCGCCAGCAGTGTCCGGGAAGGCACAGATACGCAGTATTTT
>TRBV5-4|TRBJ2-7|TRBD1|.
CASSPIRDRGDEQYF
TGTGCCAGCAGCCCGATCAGGGACAGGGGAGACGAGCAGTACTTC